This entry is about one T cell receptor beta chain. Its target is not known. Germline values: CDR1 MNHEY, CDR2 SVGEGT. The J segment lost 4 bases and the V segment lost 7 bases, leaving 8 bases of the junction unmatched. This CDR3 contains 14 residues. Drawn from each donor were 8.5 to 10 milliliters of peripheral blood. Through a sample-barcoded 5' primer and a J-beta primer mix, a second PCR was run for roughly 6 to 11 cycles. TCRdb called the 5' RACE reads again in MiXCR, with one record for every CDR3 protein. The sample holds about 1.4 million distinct CDR3 sequences, around 59% seen once. The data originate from a study of blood T cells in healthy people across ages. Study findings and constraints: Any changes in expanded clonotypes were possibly confounded, as donor CMV status remained unknown. Unsorted PBMCs prevented conclusive naive versus antigen-experienced comparison. It was the long-lived donors that had more naive CD4+ cells and higher diversity than aged donors.

This sequence originates from a man aged 18 to 30 in good health. V gene TRBV6-2 or TRBV6-3 combines with J gene TRBJ1-2; 8 nucleotides agree with TRBD1. Input material: blood. CDR3 in DNA: TGTGCCAGCACCGGGACAGGACTTATCTATGGCTACACCTTC. Its translation is CASTGTGLIYGYTF.